These 20 T cell receptor beta chains were sequenced from one sample in a study of CD8 T cells in Susac syndrome. Random hexamers were used to reverse transcribe an amount of about 0.45 to 1 ug RNA. From the immunoSEQ multiplex PCR reads, TCRdb called clonotypes with MiXCR, one entry per CDR3 protein. Among 200,000 or so distinct CDR3 sequences, roughly 95% were seen once, and the ten largest hold under 0.095%. The sequencing sample was made of CD4+ T cells from PBMCs. The receptor set was obtained from a human donor with multiple sclerosis.

This chain links TRBV20-1 with TRBJ1-5; D unresolved. The V end lost 3 bases, the J end lost 7 bases, and 10 bases lay between the germline ends. The CDR3 sequence is 12 residues long. The germline V gene encodes CDR1 DFQATT and CDR2 SNEGSKA (reference sequence). The CDR3 region has the DNA TGCAGTGCTAGCGATCGTGAGCAGCCCCAGCATTTT. It specifies CSASDREQPQHF.

This clonotype was seen once. This rearrangement joins TRBV6-5 to TRBJ2-2; possibly TRBD1 or TRBD2 for D (5 bases each). Trimming left V 1 base short and J 1 base short, with 10 bases between. This CDR3 is 16 amino acids long. Germline V lookup: CDR1 MNHEY, CDR2 SVGAGI. The CDR3 DNA is TGTGCCAGCAGTTACTTGGGGGTACAGAACACCGGGGAGCTGTTTTTT. Residues: CASSYLGVQNTGELFF.

The chain joins TRBV10-3 to TRBJ1-2; D not resolved. Per germline, CDR1 ENHRY and CDR2 SYGVKD. V lost 2 bases and J lost 8, with 12 bases in between. CDR3 length: 13 residues. The CDR3 protein is CAISEQQSEGYTF. The CDR3 DNA sequence: TGTGCCATCAGTGAGCAGCAGTCTGAGGGCTACACCTTC.

The chain is built from TRBV11-3 and TRBJ2-7; TRBD2 is a possible D gene (6 bases). This CDR3 is 14 amino acids long. V was cut by 3 bases and J by 2 bases, with 11 bases left in between. CDR1 is SGHNT and CDR2 is YENEEA in the germline V gene. In nucleotides, the CDR3 is TGTGCCAGCAGCTTTGCGGGGAGGACCTACGAGCAGTACTTC. Its protein product is CASSFAGRTYEQYF.

This clonotype was observed a single time. The chain joins TRBV24-1 to TRBJ1-2; D may be TRBD1 (5 bases). The CDR3 has 15 amino acids. CDR1 and CDR2 (germline): KGHDR, SFDVKD. V shed 3 bases and J shed 0 bases, with 10 bases lying between them. The CDR3 DNA sequence: TGTGCCACCAGTGATGCGCAGGGTTCTAACTATGGCTACACCTTC. It translates to CATSDAQGSNYGYTF.

The chain combines TRBV7-2 with TRBJ1-2, with 9 bases lining up with TRBD1. The CDR3 runs to 14 residues. The germline V gene encodes CDR1 SGHTA and CDR2 FQGNSA. V gave up 6 bases and J gave up 3 bases; unmatched junction bases: 5. CDR3 sequence: CASSKQGADYGYTF. CDR3 nucleotide sequence: TGTGCCAGCAGTAAACAGGGGGCTGACTATGGCTACACCTTC.

V is TRBV25-1 and J is TRBJ2-2; TRBD1 agrees at 7 bases. The germline V gene encodes CDR1 MGHDK and CDR2 SYGVNS. J was trimmed by 4 bases and V by 4 bases; bases with no gene match: 3. CDR3 length: 14 residues. The CDR3 sequence is CASSGTGSTGELFF. CDR3 nucleotides: TGTGCCAGCAGTGGGACAGGCTCCACCGGGGAGCTGTTTTTT.

Here the CDR3 DNA reads TGTGCCAGCAGCTTGGGAGGGGTTGAGACCCAGTACTTC. Amino acid sequence: CASSLGGVETQYF. The chain couples TRBV5-4 to TRBJ2-5, with D perhaps given as TRBD1 or TRBD2 (5 bases each). V lost 0 bases to trimming and J lost 5 bases, with 8 bases between them. Germline CDR1 is SGHNT and CDR2 is YYREEE (reference sequence). This CDR3 spans 13 amino acids.

The V call is TRBV30, the J call TRBJ2-5, with D possibly TRBD2 on 6 matching bases. Germline assignment: CDR1 GTSNPN and CDR2 SVGIG (reference sequence). CDR3 length: 13 amino acids. With 3 bases removed from V and 5 bases from J, the gap between germline ends came to 13 bases. The CDR3 is CAWSASGRETQYF. The CDR3 DNA sequence: TGTGCCTGGAGCGCCAGCGGGCGGGAGACCCAGTACTTC.

The gene calls are TRBV29-1 and TRBJ1-5; 7 bases match TRBD1. Germline trimming cut 7 bases from V and 6 bases from J; bases unmatched to any gene: 9. Germline CDR1 SQVTM, CDR2 ANQGSEA. The CDR3 covers 13 residues. The CDR3 DNA is TGCAGCGCCCAAGGACAGGAAGGTCAGCCCCAGCATTTT. Its protein is CSAQGQEGQPQHF.

V and J are TRBV12-3 or TRBV12-4 and TRBJ2-7; TRBD2 matches at 9 bases. CDR3 length: 14 amino acids. V trimming: 6 bases; J trimming: 2 bases; junction bases outside the gene matches: 5. CDR3 amino acids: CASRPAGGTYEQYF. The CDR3 coding sequence is TGTGCCAGCAGACCGGCGGGAGGGACCTACGAGCAGTACTTC.

The chain is built from TRBV2 and TRBJ1-6; D not resolved. The V and J ends lost 8 bases and 10 bases respectively, with 3 bases between them. Germline loops: CDR1 SNHLY, CDR2 FYNNEI. This CDR3 comprises 9 residues. The chain's CDR3 is CASSSPLHF. The CDR3 DNA reads as TGTGCCAGCTCCTCACCCCTCCACTTT. The full variable domain, its missing parts supplied by reference TRBV2 and TRBJ1-6, is EPEVTQTPSHQVTQMGQEVILRCVPISNHLYFYWYRQILGQKVEFLVSFYNNEISEKSEIFDDQFSVERPDGSNFTLKIRSTKLEDSAMYFCASSSPLHFGNGTRLTVT.

V usage is TRBV20-1 and J usage is TRBJ2-5; D uncertain. This CDR3 region has 15 residues. Trimming removed 0 bases at V and 5 bases at J, with 16 bases between. Germline-derived CDR1 and CDR2 are DFQATT and SNEGSKA (reference sequence). CDR3 sequence (DNA): TGCAGTGCTAGAGATTTTAGTCGAGGCCTGGAGACCCAGTACTTC. Translated, it gives CSARDFSRGLETQYF.

The chain links TRBV7-9 to TRBJ2-1; the D is unclear. CDR3 length: 11 amino acids. CDR1 is SEHNR and CDR2 is FQNEAQ in the germline V gene (reference sequence). Trimming shortened V by 8 bases and J by 3 bases, and 5 bases separated the two germline ends. DNA for the CDR3: TGTGCCAGCGAAGTCTACAATGAGCAGTTCTTC. Encoded protein: CASEVYNEQFF.

This clonotype was detected a few times. The chain joins TRBV4-2 to TRBJ2-1; TRBD2 matches 11 bases. The CDR3 runs 16 residues. Germline CDR1 LGHNA, CDR2 YNFKEQ. The J segment lost 2 bases and the V segment lost 3 bases, leaving 3 bases of the junction unmatched. The CDR3 DNA reads TGTGCCAGCAGCCAGCGGGGACTAGCGGCCTACAATGAGCAGTTCTTC. Translation: CASSQRGLAAYNEQFF.

This clonotype has just one count. The chain carries TRBV5-4 and TRBJ2-5; tentatively, D is TRBD1 (5 bases). Per the germline V gene, CDR1 is SGHNT and CDR2 is YYREEE (reference sequence). V was shortened by 2 bases and J by 4 bases, with 12 bases between the two germline ends. The CDR3 covers 14 residues. The CDR3 sequence: CASSLAGFRETQYF. CDR3 bases: TGTGCCAGCAGCTTAGCAGGGTTTAGAGAGACCCAGTACTTC.

The rearrangement uses TRBV14 and TRBJ2-3; possible D gene TRBD2, 6 bases. Germline assignment: CDR1 SGHDN and CDR2 FVKESK. Trimming removed 4 bases from V and 2 bases from J, with 10 bases in between. This CDR3 contains 14 residues. The CDR3 protein is CASSRDLNTDTQYF. CDR3 coding DNA: TGTGCCAGCAGCCGGGACTTGAACACAGATACGCAGTATTTT. Filled out from reference TRBV14 and TRBJ2-3, the complete variable domain reads EAGVTQFPSHSVIEKGQTVTLRCDPISGHDNLYWYRRVMGKEIKFLLHFVKESKQDESGMPNNRFLAERTGGTYSTLKVQPAELEDSGVYFCASSRDLNTDTQYFGPGTRLTVL.

The CDR3 nucleotides read TGTGCCACCAGAGAGGTGACCCACCACTATGGCTACACCTTC. Its protein product is CATREVTHHYGYTF. V and J are TRBV2 and TRBJ1-2; D gene uncertain. Germline CDR1 reads SNHLY; CDR2 reads FYNNEI. The CDR3 runs 14 residues. V was clipped by 10 bases and J by 3 bases, with 18 bases between them.

V and J are TRBV20-1 and TRBJ1-2; maybe TRBD1 (6 bases). The germline CDR1 and CDR2 sequences are DFQATT and SNEGSKA (reference sequence). V shed 3 bases and J shed 3 bases, with 14 bases lying between them. The CDR3 covers 14 residues. CDR3 amino acids: CSASFPGHHYGYTF. The CDR3 DNA reads as TGCAGTGCTAGTTTCCCGGGACACCACTATGGCTACACCTTC.

V usage is TRBV11-3 and J usage is TRBJ2-1; 12 positions match TRBD2. The CDR3 covers 15 residues. Germline V gene lookup returns CDR1 SGHNT and CDR2 YENEEA. The V gene end was trimmed by 5 bases and the J gene end by 9 bases; junction bases not matched to a gene: 8. The CDR3 nucleotides are TGTGCCAGCAGCCAGACTAGCGGGAGCCGTGGTGAGCAGTTCTTC. Its protein is CASSQTSGSRGEQFF. Using reference TRBV11-3 and TRBJ2-1 for the parts outside the CDR3, the full variable domain is EAGVVQSPRYKIIEKKQPVAFWCNPISGHNTLYWYLQNLGQGPELLIRYENEEAVDDSQLPKDRFSAERLKGVDSTLKIQPAELGDSAVYLCASSQTSGSRGEQFFGPGTRLTVL.